This TCR beta chain was profiled in a study of blood T cell repertoires in COVID-19 (dated by TCRdb to 2020 to 2022). Background for the entire study: Collaborator samples came from the United States, Italy and Spain and covered acute and convalescent phases of COVID-19. The prospective study material was composed of cDNA or gDNA derived from T cells, B-cell-depleted T cells, or PBMCs. Subjects who had been exposed to COVID-19, were actively infected with it, or had recovered from it provided the deeply sampled blood TCRbeta repertoires that made up the dataset. The repertoires were released in a freely available public database intended as a resource for research on the immune response to SARS-CoV-2. Samples were obtained from the ongoing ImmuneRACE study (first 160 participants) and from 1,254 subjects provided by 6 global collaborators. Sample metadata almost always included a de-identified subject ID, COVID-19 status, age in years and sex. Where available, HLA class I and class II types were obtained from metadata supplied by the sample provider rather than from assay-based typing. Paper-wide results and their limitations: Clinical and demographic metadata were provided uncurated, with the amount varying by source and participant.

TCRbeta CDR3 regions were amplified from genomic DNA by means of the immunoSEQ Assay, a bias-controlled multiplex PCR. From the authors' description of their analysis: Nucleated cell counts per sample were estimated from amplification of reference gene primers within the assay. To quantify the absolute abundance of each unique TCRbeta CDR3 rearrangement, sequence reads were collapsed and filtered. Productive Simpson clonality was computed per sample as the square root of Simpson's diversity index over productive rearrangements. The table comes from immuneACCESS by way of TCRdb, which keeps in-frame sequences with V and J called. Part of the clones is missing from these tables; in studies checked, under half for an unresolved V gene and the rest for unknown reasons. The V and J calls and clone size are taken from that table; D and trimming were inferred from the DNA. Here the sample has around 100,000 clones; more than 75% occur a single time. The ten biggest clones cover about 8.1% of the sample.

Whole blood was collected in K2EDTA tubes by collaborating institutions according to the institutions' own protocols. Collaborator samples were shipped for TCRbeta analysis as frozen whole blood, isolated PBMCs, or DNA extracted from either sample type. In regard to this clone: This receptor's antigen is unknown. No much larger clone exists at a distance of one base, and base qualities are not known.

Sequencing was performed on peripheral blood. The origin of this receptor is a woman in her thirties or forties with acute or convalescent COVID-19.

The sequenced DNA is TGTGCCAGCAGTTACTGGGGCCAGGGCGCTAACTATGGCTACACCTTC. Its translation reads: CASSYWGQGANYGYTF. The sequence joins TRBV6-5 to TRBJ1-2; TRBD1 could be the D gene, as 5 bases match. The CDR3 has 16 amino acids, counting the end cysteine and phenylalanine. Just the 48-base CDR3 DNA is kept, in frame starting at base 1. The junction carries 12 bases between V and J, which are trimmed by 1 base and 0 bases respectively. Taken from the germline V gene, the CDR1 and CDR2 loops are MNHEY and SVGAGI.